The present TCR beta chain was sequenced within a study of neurological immune-mediated disorders. General study points: Sharing of CDR3 amino acid sequences among expanded clones across subjects was absent, suggesting private repertoires in all groups. The greatest TCR clonal expansion occurred in HTLV-1-associated myelopathy and the least in multiple sclerosis, which fell below healthy controls.

This clonotype has ten or more counts. Its antigen is still unknown. TCRdb re-called the 5' RACE reads through MiXCR, storing one row per CDR3 protein. Seen here are approximately 77,000 distinct CDR3 sequences, about 9.4% observed once, and the top ten hold 1.7%. The germline gives CDR1 SEHNR, CDR2 FQNEAQ (reference sequence). V was clipped by 3 bases and J by 5 bases, with 10 bases between them. The CDR3 sequence is 13 residues long. Serving as healthy controls were blood bank volunteers based in Maryland, USA. The chain carries TRBV7-9 and TRBJ1-2; D unresolved. The sequence was collected from a man between 50 and 59 years old in good health. Sequencing used PBMCs. CDR3 protein: CASSFSQEYGYTF. In DNA form, the CDR3 reads TGTGCCAGCAGCTTTTCTCAGGAGTATGGCTACACCTTC. Combining the CDR3 with reference TRBV7-9 and TRBJ1-2 gives the whole variable domain DTGVSQNPRHKITKRGQNVTFRCDPISEHNRLYWYRQTLGQGPEFLTYFQNEAQLEKSRLLSDRFSAERPKGSFSTLEIQRTEQGDSAMYLCASSFSQEYGYTFGSGTRLTVV.